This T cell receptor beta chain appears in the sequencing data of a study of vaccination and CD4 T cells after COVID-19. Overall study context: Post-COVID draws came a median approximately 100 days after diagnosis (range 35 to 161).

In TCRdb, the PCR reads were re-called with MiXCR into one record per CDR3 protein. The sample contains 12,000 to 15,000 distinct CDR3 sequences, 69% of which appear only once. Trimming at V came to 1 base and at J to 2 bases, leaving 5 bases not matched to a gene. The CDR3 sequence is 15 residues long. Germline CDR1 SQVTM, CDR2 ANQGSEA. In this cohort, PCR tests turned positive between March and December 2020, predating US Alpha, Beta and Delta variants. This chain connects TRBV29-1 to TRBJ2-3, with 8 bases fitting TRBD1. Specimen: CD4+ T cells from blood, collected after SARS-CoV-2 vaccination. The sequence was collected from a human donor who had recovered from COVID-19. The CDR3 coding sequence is TGCAGCGTTGAAGGGACAGGGATTTTCACAGATACGCAGTATTTT. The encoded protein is CSVEGTGIFTDTQYF.